Listed below are T cell receptor beta chains from one sample, sequenced in a study of T cells after yellow fever vaccination. TCRdb re-called the 5' RACE reads through MiXCR, storing one row per CDR3 protein. The sample has some 300,000 distinct CDR3 sequences, around 10% seen once. Sequenced material: CD4+ T cells sorted from PBMCs, taken 45 days after the yellow fever booster vaccination. The receptors here all came from a man aged 18 to 29 who received the YFV17D yellow fever vaccine. The CDR3 runs from the conserved cysteine through the conserved F or W. Each record gives: J gene, D gene, V gene, clone size, CDR3 DNA, CDR3 protein. The D gene is left open where the match is weak. Some rows have no size entry. The others give once, few or many, or a class for an expanded clone.

J: TRBJ1-6
D: .
V: TRBV3-1
size: few
DNA: TGTGCCAGCAGCCAAGTGTTTGGTTCACCCCTCCACTTT
CDR3: CASSQVFGSPLHF

J: TRBJ2-2
D: .
V: TRBV2
size: few
DNA: TGTGCCAGCCGGGCAGAATCCGGGGAGCTGTTTTTT
CDR3: CASRAESGELFF

J: TRBJ1-1
D: .
V: TRBV7-9
size: .
DNA: TGTGCCAGCAGCTCAAACGTAGTTGAAGCTTTCTTT
CDR3: CASSSNVVEAFF

J: TRBJ2-1
D: TRBD1
V: TRBV4-1
size: .
DNA: TGCGCCAGCAGCCCGACAGGGCGCGTGAATGAGCAGTTCTTC
CDR3: CASSPTGRVNEQFF

J: TRBJ1-1
D: TRBD1
V: TRBV5-6
size: .
DNA: TGTGCCAGCAGCTCCTTGACAGGGGTGACCACTGAAGCTTTCTTT
CDR3: CASSSLTGVTTEAFF

J: TRBJ1-4
D: .
V: TRBV6-5
size: few
DNA: TGTGCCAGCAGTGCCGGGACGCAAGCTGAAAAACTGTTTTTT
CDR3: CASSAGTQAEKLFF

J: TRBJ2-3
D: TRBD2
V: TRBV19
size: few
DNA: TGTGCCAGTAGTTTGACTAGCCATAGCACAGATACGCAGTATTTT
CDR3: CASSLTSHSTDTQYF

J: TRBJ2-1
D: .
V: TRBV5-1
size: few
DNA: TGCGCCAGCAGCGCACGAGCTGACCTCGCGGAGCAGTTCTTC
CDR3: CASSARADLAEQFF

J: TRBJ2-2
D: TRBD1
V: TRBV15
size: .
DNA: TGTGCCACCAGCAGAGGAGGTGCAGGGGGCAACACCGGGGAGCTGTTTTTT
CDR3: CATSRGGAGGNTGELFF

J: TRBJ1-1
D: .
V: TRBV12-3/TRBV12-4
size: few
DNA: TGTGCCAGCAGCCCCCCGGGGGGGAACACTGAAGCTTTCTTT
CDR3: CASSPPGGNTEAFF

J: TRBJ1-1
D: .
V: TRBV12-3/TRBV12-4
size: few
DNA: TGTGCCAGCAGTTTCCGGGGGGCTTTGAGGGTGAACACTGAAGCTTTCTTT
CDR3: CASSFRGALRVNTEAFF

J: TRBJ2-2
D: .
V: TRBV20-1
size: many
DNA: TGCAGTGCTAGGCCGGGTTCGAACACCGGGGAGCTGTTTTTT
CDR3: CSARPGSNTGELFF

J: TRBJ1-2
D: TRBD1
V: TRBV12-3/TRBV12-4
size: .
DNA: TGTGCCAGCAGTTTAGGACAGGGAGGGAAGGGCTACACCTTC
CDR3: CASSLGQGGKGYTF

J: TRBJ2-5
D: .
V: TRBV6-2/TRBV6-3
size: few
DNA: TGTGCCAGCAGCCGCCACCGGACAGCCCTTCAAGAGACCCAGTACTTC
CDR3: CASSRHRTALQETQYF

J: TRBJ1-6
D: TRBD1
V: TRBV5-1
size: few
DNA: TGCGCCAGCAGACAGGGGTCGGGAGATTCACCCCTCCACTTT
CDR3: CASRQGSGDSPLHF

J: TRBJ2-2
D: .
V: TRBV24-1
size: few
DNA: TGTGCCACCAGTGAACAGGGTCGAGTAACCGGGGAGCTGTTTTTT
CDR3: CATSEQGRVTGELFF

J: TRBJ2-5
D: .
V: TRBV27
size: few
DNA: TGTGCCAGCAGTTCCCTCGGGTTCGGGACCCAGTACTTC
CDR3: CASSSLGFGTQYF

J: TRBJ1-5
D: .
V: TRBV11-2
size: .
DNA: TGTGCCAGCAGCTTAAGGTCCAGGGGTCAGCCCCAGCATTTT
CDR3: CASSLRSRGQPQHF